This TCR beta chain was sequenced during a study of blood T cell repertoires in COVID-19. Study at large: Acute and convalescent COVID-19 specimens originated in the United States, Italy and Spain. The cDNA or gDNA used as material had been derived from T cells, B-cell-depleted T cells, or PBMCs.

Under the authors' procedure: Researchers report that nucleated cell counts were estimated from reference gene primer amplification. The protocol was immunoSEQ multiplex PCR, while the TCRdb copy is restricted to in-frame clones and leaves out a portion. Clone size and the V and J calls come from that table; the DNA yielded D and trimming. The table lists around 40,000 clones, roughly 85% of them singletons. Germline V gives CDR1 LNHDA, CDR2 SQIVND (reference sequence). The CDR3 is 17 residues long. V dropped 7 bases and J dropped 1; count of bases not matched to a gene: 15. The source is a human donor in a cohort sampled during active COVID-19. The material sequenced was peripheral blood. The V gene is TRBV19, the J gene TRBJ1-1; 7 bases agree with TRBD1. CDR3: CASIRDSTGIWNTEAFF. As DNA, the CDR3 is TGTGCCAGTATCAGAGACTCGACAGGGATCTGGAACACTGAAGCTTTCTTT.